This TCR beta chain was sequenced in a study of CD8 T cells in Susac syndrome. CDR3 length: 17 residues. The germline gives CDR1 DFQATT, CDR2 SNEGSKA (reference sequence). Deletions cut 1 base from V and 4 bases from J, with 17 bases between. Roughly 0.45 to 1 ug RNA was reverse transcribed with random hexamers. A multiplex approach, immunoSEQ multiplex PCR, amplified TCR beta CDR3 across 54 Vbeta and 13 Jbeta. TCRdb re-derived calls from the immunoSEQ multiplex PCR reads in MiXCR, one entry per CDR3 protein. Among about 130,000 distinct CDR3 sequences listed, around 91% were seen once. High-throughput TCR beta sequencing covered peripheral CD8+ and CD4+ T cells. TEMRA cells were FACS-enriched, and CD8+ and CD4+ T cells were isolated negatively.

The clonotype was recovered from a human donor with multiple sclerosis. This chain links TRBV20-1 with TRBJ2-6; unclear D gene. The sample consisted of CD8+ T cells from PBMCs. The CDR3 spells CSARGATGSAGANVLTF. The CDR3 region has the DNA TGCAGTGCTAGAGGGGCTACCGGGTCAGCCGGGGCCAACGTCCTGACTTTC.